These T cell receptor beta chains were read from a single sample in a study of control samples from healthy donors and cancer patients. Repertoires were generated with immunoSEQ multiplex PCR, while TCRdb's copy carries only in-frame clones and drops some. The repertoire consists of about 97,000 clones, with about 89% occurring once and the leading ten covering roughly 7.7%. The sample taken for sequencing was blood. These receptors were obtained from a man aged 25 to 45 in good health. Both conserved end residues are part of each CDR3.

CDR3aa,j_gene,v_gene
CSASPGQETQYF,TRBJ2-5,TRBV20-1
CASSPVGGNTEAFF,TRBJ1-1,TRBV4-2
CASSLRGGGGGTDTQYF,TRBJ2-3,TRBV3-1/TRBV3-2
CASSLGGNQETQYF,TRBJ2-5,TRBV7-2
CASSFIATPKNTGELFF,TRBJ2-2,TRBV7-9
CASSLVRRGQFEAFF,TRBJ1-1,TRBV11-3
CASSPGGDRRNTIYF,TRBJ1-3,TRBV28
CASSLGKGEQFF,TRBJ2-1,TRBV28
CASSTWTENNEQFF,TRBJ2-1,TRBV9
CASTLRKGNTEAFF,TRBJ1-1,TRBV6-6
CASSSFNYGYTF,TRBJ1-2,TRBV7-2
CASSLRTGINEKLFF,TRBJ1-4,TRBV3-1/TRBV3-2
CASSPSGHRAGLFF,TRBJ1-4,TRBV18
CASSVGTWDNSPLHF,TRBJ1-6,TRBV9
CATYQRQPQHF,TRBJ1-5,TRBV23-1
CASNLRTGGPNEQFF,TRBJ2-1,TRBV6-4
CASNHLRGKDTQYF,TRBJ2-3,TRBV11-2
CASSYGSATDTQYF,TRBJ2-3,TRBV6-5
CASSHREVADTQYF,TRBJ2-3,TRBV3-1/TRBV3-2
CASSGTGSRETQYF,TRBJ2-5,TRBV19
CASSDGDTDTQYF,TRBJ2-3,TRBV6-4
CASRPSDYGYTF,TRBJ1-2,TRBV7-9
CASSLTGLAGGLTDTQYF,TRBJ2-3,TRBV9
CASNLRGESYNEQFF,TRBJ2-1,TRBV5-1
CASSVDNRAGGYTF,TRBJ1-2,TRBV9
CASSLGDREVTEAFF,TRBJ1-1,TRBV5-1
CASSIDGQINQPQHF,TRBJ1-5,TRBV19
CASRGGGGPQETQYF,TRBJ2-5,TRBV19
CASSSPGQGGYGYTF,TRBJ1-2,TRBV5-4
CASSYGTSSYEQYF,TRBJ2-7,TRBV6-2/TRBV6-3
CASSPRRGRDTQYF,TRBJ2-3,TRBV6-4
CASRRGQDSPLHF,TRBJ1-6,TRBV12-3/TRBV12-4
CATSDPGTGGRTGELFF,TRBJ2-2,TRBV24-1
CASSVDLTDTQYF,TRBJ2-3,TRBV10-1
CASSQGAAASYNSPLHF,TRBJ1-6,TRBV4-3
CASSPRPEAGELFF,TRBJ2-2,TRBV18
CASSQDRRGPRGAGELFF,TRBJ2-2,TRBV3-1/TRBV3-2
CASSSGLPQETQYF,TRBJ2-5,TRBV9
CASSLNRDRALREQFF,TRBJ2-1,TRBV2
CASSLEVGGLTTGELFF,TRBJ2-2,TRBV11-2
CASSLTLDRENIQYF,TRBJ2-4,TRBV7-9
CASSTTGTQLYEQYF,TRBJ2-7,TRBV7-8
CASSWVQGDTEAFF,TRBJ1-1,TRBV5-4
CASGRVEGKLFF,TRBJ1-4,TRBV27
CASSLGTGPNYGYTF,TRBJ1-2,TRBV5-1
CASSIDHGGLGNEQFF,TRBJ2-1,TRBV19
CASSYGTRSPEQYF,TRBJ2-7,TRBV6-2/TRBV6-3
CASSTGPNTEAFF,TRBJ1-1,TRBV19
CASSPSGKSGRAWAETQYF,TRBJ2-5,TRBV6-2/TRBV6-3
CASSKGQGWRYGYTF,TRBJ1-2,TRBV5-4
CASGVILGNTIYF,TRBJ1-3,TRBV12-3/TRBV12-4
CASSSSQGAITEAFF,TRBJ1-1,TRBV18
CASSQGRQVKNIQYF,TRBJ2-4,TRBV14
CASSGDSGRETQYF,TRBJ2-5,TRBV28